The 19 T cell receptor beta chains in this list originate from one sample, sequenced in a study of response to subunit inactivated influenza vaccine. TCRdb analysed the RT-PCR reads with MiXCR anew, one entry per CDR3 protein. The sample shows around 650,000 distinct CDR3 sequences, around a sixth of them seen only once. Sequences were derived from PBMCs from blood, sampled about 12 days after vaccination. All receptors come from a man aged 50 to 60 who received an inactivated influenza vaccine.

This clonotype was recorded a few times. DNA of the CDR3: TGCGCCAGCAGCTTGTCACCTAGGGGGGGCACAGATACGCAGTATTTT. This gives the protein CASSLSPRGGTDTQYF. The chain combines TRBV5-1 with TRBJ2-3, with D perhaps matching TRBD1 or TRBD2 (6 bases each). Germline-derived CDR1 and CDR2 are SGHRS and YFSETQ. Trimming took 1 base from V and 1 from J, leaving 13 bases between them. CDR3 size: 16 residues.

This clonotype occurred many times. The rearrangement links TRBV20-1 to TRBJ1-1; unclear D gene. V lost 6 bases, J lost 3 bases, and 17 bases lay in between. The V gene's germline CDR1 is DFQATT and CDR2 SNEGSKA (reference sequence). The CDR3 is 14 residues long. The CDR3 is CSASEWEGDTEAFF. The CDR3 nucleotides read TGCAGTGCCAGCGAATGGGAGGGAGACACTGAAGCTTTCTTT.

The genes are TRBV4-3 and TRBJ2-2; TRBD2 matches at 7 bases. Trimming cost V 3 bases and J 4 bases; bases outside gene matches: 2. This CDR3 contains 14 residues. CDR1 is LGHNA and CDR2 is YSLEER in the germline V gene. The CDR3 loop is CASSHGEGTGELFF. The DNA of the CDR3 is TGCGCCAGCAGCCATGGGGAGGGCACCGGGGAGCTGTTTTTT.

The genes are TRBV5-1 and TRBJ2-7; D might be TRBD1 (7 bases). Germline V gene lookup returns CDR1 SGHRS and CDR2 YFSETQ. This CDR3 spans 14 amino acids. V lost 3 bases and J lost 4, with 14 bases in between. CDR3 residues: CASSSTGRRYEQYF. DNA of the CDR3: TGCGCCAGCAGCTCGACAGGGAGGAGGTACGAGCAGTACTTC.

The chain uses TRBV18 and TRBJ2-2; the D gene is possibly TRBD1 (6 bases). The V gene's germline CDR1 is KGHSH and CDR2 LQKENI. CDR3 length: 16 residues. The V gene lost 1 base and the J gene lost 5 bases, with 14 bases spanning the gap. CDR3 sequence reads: CASSPQRVDRTGELFF. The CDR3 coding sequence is TGTGCCAGCTCACCACAGAGGGTGGACAGAACCGGGGAGCTGTTTTTT. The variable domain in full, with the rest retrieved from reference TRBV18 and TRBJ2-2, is NAGVMQNPRHLVRRRGQEARLRCSPMKGHSHVYWYRQLPEEGLKFMVYLQKENIIDESGMPKERFSAEFPKEGPSILRIQQVVRGDSAAYFCASSPQRVDRTGELFFGEGSRLTVL.

In DNA form, the CDR3 reads TGCGCCAGCGGCCCTTTTGACAATCAGCCCCAGCATTTT. Translated, it gives CASGPFDNQPQHF. The gene calls are TRBV10-2 and TRBJ1-5; no definite D call. V shed 8 bases and J shed 3 bases, with 11 bases lying between them. Germline lookup yields CDR1 WSHSY and CDR2 SAAADI. This CDR3 comprises 13 residues.

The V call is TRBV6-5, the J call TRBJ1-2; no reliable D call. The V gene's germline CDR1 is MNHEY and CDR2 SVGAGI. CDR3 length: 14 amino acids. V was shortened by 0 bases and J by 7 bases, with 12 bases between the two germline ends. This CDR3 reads CASSYSPGYSGYTF. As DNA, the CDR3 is TGTGCCAGCAGTTACTCACCGGGGTATAGTGGCTACACCTTC.

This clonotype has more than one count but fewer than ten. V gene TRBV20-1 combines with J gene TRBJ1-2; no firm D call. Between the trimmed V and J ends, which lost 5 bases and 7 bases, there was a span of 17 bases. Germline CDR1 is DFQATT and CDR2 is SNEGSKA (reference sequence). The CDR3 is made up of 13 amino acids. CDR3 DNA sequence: TGCAGTGCTGCGCCCCCAGGCGAGTTTGGCTACACCTTC. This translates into CSAAPPGEFGYTF.

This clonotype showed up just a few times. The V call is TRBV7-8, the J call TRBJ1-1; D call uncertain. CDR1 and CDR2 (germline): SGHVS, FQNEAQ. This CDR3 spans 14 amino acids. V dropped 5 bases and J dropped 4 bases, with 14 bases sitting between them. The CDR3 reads CASSPDGGGTEAFF. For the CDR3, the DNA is TGTGCCAGCAGCCCCGACGGTGGCGGCACTGAAGCTTTCTTT.

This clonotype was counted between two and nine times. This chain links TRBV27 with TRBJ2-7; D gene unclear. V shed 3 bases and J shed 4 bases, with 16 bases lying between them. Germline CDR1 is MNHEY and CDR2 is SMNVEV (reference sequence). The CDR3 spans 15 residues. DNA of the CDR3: TGTGCCAGCAGTTTCTACCCCACAGATCTTTACGAGCAGTACTTC. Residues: CASSFYPTDLYEQYF.

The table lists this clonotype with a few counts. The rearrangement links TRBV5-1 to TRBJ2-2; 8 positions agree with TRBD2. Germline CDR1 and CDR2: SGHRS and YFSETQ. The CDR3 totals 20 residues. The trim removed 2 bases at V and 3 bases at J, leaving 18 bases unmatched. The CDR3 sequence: CASSLLRITREGPHTGELFF. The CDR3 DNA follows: TGCGCCAGCAGCTTACTACGTATAACACGGGAGGGCCCCCACACCGGGGAGCTGTTTTTT.

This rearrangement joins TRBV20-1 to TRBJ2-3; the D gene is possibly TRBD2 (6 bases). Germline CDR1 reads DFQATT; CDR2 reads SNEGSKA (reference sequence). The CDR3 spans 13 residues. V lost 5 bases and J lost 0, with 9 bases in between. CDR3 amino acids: CSADSGSTDTQYF. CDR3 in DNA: TGCAGTGCTGATAGCGGTAGCACAGATACGCAGTATTTT.

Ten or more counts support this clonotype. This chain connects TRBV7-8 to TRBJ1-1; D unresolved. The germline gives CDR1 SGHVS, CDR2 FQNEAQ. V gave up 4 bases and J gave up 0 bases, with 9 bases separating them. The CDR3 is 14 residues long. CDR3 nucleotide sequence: TGTGCCAGCAGCTCGGCAATCCTGAACACTGAAGCTTTCTTT. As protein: CASSSAILNTEAFF.

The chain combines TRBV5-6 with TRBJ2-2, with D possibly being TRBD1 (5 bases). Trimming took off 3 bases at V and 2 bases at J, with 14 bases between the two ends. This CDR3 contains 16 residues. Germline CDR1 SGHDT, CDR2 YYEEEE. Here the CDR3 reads CASSWQGGSNTGELFF. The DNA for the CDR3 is TGTGCCAGCAGCTGGCAGGGCGGTAGTAACACCGGGGAGCTGTTTTTT.

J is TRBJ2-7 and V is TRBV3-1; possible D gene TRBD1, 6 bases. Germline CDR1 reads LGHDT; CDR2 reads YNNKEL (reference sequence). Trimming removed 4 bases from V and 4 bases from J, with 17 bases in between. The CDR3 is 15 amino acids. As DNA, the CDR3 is TGTGCCAGCAGCCCGACTGGACAGATTAATTACGAGCAGTACTTC. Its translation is CASSPTGQINYEQYF.

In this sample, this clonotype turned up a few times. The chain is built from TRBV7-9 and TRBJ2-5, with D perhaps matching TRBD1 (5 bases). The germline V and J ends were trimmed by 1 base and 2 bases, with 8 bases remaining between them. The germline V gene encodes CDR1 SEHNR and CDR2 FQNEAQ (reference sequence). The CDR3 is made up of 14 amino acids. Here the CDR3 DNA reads TGTGCCAGCAGCTTAGAGGGGATACAAGAGACCCAGTACTTC. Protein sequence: CASSLEGIQETQYF.

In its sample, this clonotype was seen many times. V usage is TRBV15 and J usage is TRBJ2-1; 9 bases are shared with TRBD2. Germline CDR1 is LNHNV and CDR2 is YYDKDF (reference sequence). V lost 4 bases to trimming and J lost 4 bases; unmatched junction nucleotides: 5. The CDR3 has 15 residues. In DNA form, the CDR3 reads TGTGCCACCAGCACTTCTAGCGGGAATTACAATGAGCAGTTCTTC. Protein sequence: CATSTSSGNYNEQFF.

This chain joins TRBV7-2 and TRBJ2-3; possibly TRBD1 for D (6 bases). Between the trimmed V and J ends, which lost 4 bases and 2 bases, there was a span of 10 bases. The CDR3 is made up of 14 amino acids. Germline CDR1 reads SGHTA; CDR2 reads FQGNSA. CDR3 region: CASSSTGTTDTQYF. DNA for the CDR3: TGTGCCAGCAGCTCAACAGGGACCACAGATACGCAGTATTTT.

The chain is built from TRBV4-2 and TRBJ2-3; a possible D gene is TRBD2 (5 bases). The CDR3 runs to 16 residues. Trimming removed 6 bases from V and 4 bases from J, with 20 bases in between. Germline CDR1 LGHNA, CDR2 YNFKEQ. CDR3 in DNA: TGTGCCAGCAGGCCCAGCAGCGCACAGAGGGCAGATACGCAGTATTTT. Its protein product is CASRPSSAQRADTQYF.